Listed below are T cell receptor beta chains from one sample, sequenced in a study of blood T cell repertoires in COVID-19. Sequenced by immunoSEQ multiplex PCR; TCRdb stores in-frame clones only, minus some. This table has 250,000 to 350,000 clones, approximately 90% appearing once. Sequenced sample: peripheral blood. Receptors originate from a woman aged 50 to 60 with COVID-19, enrolled during active disease. Each CDR3 is given with its conserved first and last residue. A D gene is named only where the DNA matches it firmly. Size is omitted from some rows. Given values are once, few, many or a class for expanded clones.

.	TRBV5-1	TRBJ1-2	.	CASSLGQSYGYTF	TGCGCCAGCAGCTTGGGACAGAGTTATGGCTACACCTTC
.	TRBV18	TRBJ2-3	.	CASSPDRFDTQYF	TGTGCCAGCTCACCAGACAGGTTCGATACGCAGTATTTT
.	TRBV10-3	TRBJ2-2	.	CAIRATSSPNTGELFF	TGTGCCATCAGGGCTACTAGCAGCCCGAACACCGGGGAGCTGTTTTTT
.	TRBV7-9	TRBJ2-5	.	CASSLEQNAGTQYF	TGTGCCAGCAGCTTAGAACAGAACGCGGGGACCCAGTACTTC
.	TRBV5-6	TRBJ2-7	.	CASSLAWSQKYEQYF	TGTGCCAGCAGCTTGGCCTGGAGTCAGAAATACGAGCAGTACTTC
once	TRBV3-1/TRBV3-2	TRBJ2-2	TRBD1	CASSRDRGRINTGELFF	TGTGCCAGCAGCCGCGACAGGGGGCGAATAAACACCGGGGAGCTGTTTTTT
.	TRBV13	TRBJ1-1	.	CASSLESGEAFF	TGTGCCAGCAGCTTAGAGTCAGGGGAAGCTTTCTTT
.	TRBV7-8	TRBJ2-5	.	CASSRPRETQYF	TGTGCCAGCAGCCGCCCCCGGGAGACCCAGTACTTC
.	TRBV29-1	TRBJ2-7	TRBD1	CSVEKGTGALREQYF	TGCAGCGTTGAAAAAGGAACAGGGGCACTTCGGGAGCAGTACTTC
once	TRBV6-2/TRBV6-3	TRBJ2-5	.	CASSYLSRAVQETQYF	TGTGCCAGCAGTTACCTATCCAGGGCGGTCCAAGAGACCCAGTACTTC
.	TRBV5-1	TRBJ1-2	.	CASSPYRDIEGGYTF	TGCGCCAGCAGCCCCTACCGGGACATCGAGGGCGGCTACACCTTC
.	TRBV18	TRBJ2-7	TRBD1	CASSQGQGNEQYF	TGTGCCAGCTCCCAGGGACAGGGGAACGAGCAGTACTTC
.	TRBV6-6	TRBJ2-1	TRBD2	CASRPHSGRDEQFF	TGTGCCAGCAGACCCCATTCAGGGAGGGATGAGCAGTTCTTC
once	TRBV11-2	TRBJ2-7	TRBD1	CASSNRDRVPFPYF	TGTGCCAGCTCTAACCGGGACAGGGTACCATTCCCATACTTC
.	TRBV6-6	TRBJ1-6	.	CASRQFSYNSPLHF	TGTGCCAGCAGGCAGTTCTCCTATAATTCACCCCTCCACTTT
.	TRBV29-1	TRBJ2-3	TRBD2	CSVVGGRATDTQYF	TGCAGCGTTGTTGGCGGGAGGGCCACAGATACGCAGTATTTT
.	TRBV10-3	TRBJ2-7	TRBD2	CAISAGTSGALLPYEQYF	TGTGCCATCAGCGCCGGGACTAGCGGAGCCCTCCTCCCCTACGAGCAGTACTTC
.	TRBV5-4	TRBJ2-3	TRBD1	CASSYPGQGYTDTQYF	TGTGCCAGCAGCTATCCGGGACAGGGTTACACAGATACGCAGTATTTT
.	TRBV4-3	TRBJ2-3	.	CASSHRQLTDTQYF	TGCGCCAGCAGCCACCGACAGCTCACAGATACGCAGTATTTT
.	TRBV11-2	TRBJ1-1	.	CASSQGGTEAFF	TGTGCCAGCAGCCAGGGAGGCACTGAAGCTTTCTTT
.	TRBV28	TRBJ2-1	.	CASSLLSNEQFF	TGTGCCAGCAGTTTATTATCCAATGAGCAGTTCTTC
.	TRBV28	TRBJ2-7	TRBD1	CASSPTGTAYEQYF	TGTGCCAGCAGCCCTACGGGGACAGCCTACGAGCAGTACTTC
.	TRBV7-3	TRBJ2-2	TRBD1	CASSFGQAYTGELFF	TGTGCCAGCAGCTTTGGACAGGCATACACCGGGGAGCTGTTTTTT
.	TRBV5-8	TRBJ2-7	TRBD2	CASSFGTSGTYEQYF	TGTGCCAGCAGCTTCGGGACTAGCGGGACATACGAGCAGTACTTC